The 20 T cell receptor beta chains below all came from one sample that was sequenced in a study of cytomegalovirus exposure and HLA in healthy donors. The assay was immunoSEQ multiplex PCR, and TCRdb's table has in-frame clones only and misses some. The sample consists of under 300,000 clones, 65% to 90% of them appearing once. The sequencing sample was made of PBMCs. The receptor set was obtained from a woman younger than 35 in good health and CMV-seronegative.

The chain couples TRBV7-9 to TRBJ2-7, with 7 bases identical to TRBD2. Germline CDR1 reads SEHNR; CDR2 reads FQNEAQ (reference sequence). CDR3 length equals 15 residues. V dropped 3 bases and J dropped 5; count of bases not matched to a gene: 10. The DNA for the CDR3 is TGTGCCAGCAGCTTCGTGATTGCGGGAGTCCACGAGCAGTACTTC. Translating gives CASSFVIAGVHEQYF. Looking up the rest from reference TRBV7-9 and TRBJ2-7 gives the full variable domain: DTGVSQNPRHKITKRGQNVTFRCDPISEHNRLYWYRQTLGQGPEFLTYFQNEAQLEKSRLLSDRFSAERPKGSFSTLEIQRTEQGDSAMYLCASSFVIAGVHEQYFGPGTRLTVT.

The chain joins TRBV10-2 to TRBJ1-1; the match to TRBD1 covers 10 bases. This CDR3 comprises 17 residues. The V gene's germline CDR1 is WSHSY and CDR2 SAAADI. V shed 6 bases, J shed 3 bases, and the junction held 13 bases outside the gene matches. The CDR3 bases are TGCGCCAGCAGGCGCGTCGGACAGGGGGTGGCGGACACTGAAGCTTTCTTT. This gives the protein CASRRVGQGVADTEAFF.

This clone was seen a single time. V gene TRBV6-1 combines with J gene TRBJ1-2; D might be TRBD1 (6 bases). The V gene's germline CDR1 is MNHNS and CDR2 SASEGT. Trimming pared 6 bases from V and 5 bases from J, leaving 10 bases between. The CDR3 runs 12 residues. For the CDR3, the DNA is TGTGCCAGCAGCGGGAGGGGGTATGGCTACACCTTC. Amino acids: CASSGRGYGYTF.

The rearrangement links TRBV5-1 to TRBJ2-5, with a weak D call TRBD2 (6 bases). The CDR3 sequence is 16 residues long. V was cut by 4 bases and J by 4 bases, with 20 bases left in between. The germline gives CDR1 SGHRS, CDR2 YFSETQ. In nucleotides, the CDR3 is TGCGCCAGCAGCGGCGCCGGGACTTCGGGGCCAGAGACCCAGTACTTC. Its protein is CASSGAGTSGPETQYF.

The CDR3 loop reads CASSLTGVSNEQFF. In DNA, the CDR3 is TGTGCCAGCAGCTTAACAGGGGTCAGCAATGAGCAGTTCTTC. This sequence joins TRBV7-8 and TRBJ2-1; 7 bases map to TRBD1. The germline CDR1 and CDR2 sequences are SGHVS and FQNEAQ. The CDR3 is made up of 14 amino acids. V was pared by 2 bases and J by 6 bases, with 4 bases of the junction left unmatched.

The V gene is TRBV9, the J gene TRBJ1-4, with TRBD1 as a possible D gene (5 bases). Germline V gene data show CDR1 as SGDLS and CDR2 as YYNGEE. Trimming took 0 bases from V and 5 from J, leaving 11 bases between them. This CDR3 has 15 residues. The CDR3 region is CASSVGRQRNEKLFF. In nucleotides, the CDR3 is TGTGCCAGCAGCGTAGGGAGACAGCGAAATGAAAAACTGTTTTTT.

The V gene is TRBV5-8, the J gene TRBJ1-2, with 9 bases that match TRBD1. Germline CDR1 SGHTS, CDR2 YDEGEE. This CDR3 has 15 residues. V gave up 0 bases and J gave up 2 bases; unmatched junction bases: 2. The CDR3 bases are TGTGCCAGCAGCTTGGGACAGGGGGAGAACTATGGCTACACCTTC. Residues: CASSLGQGENYGYTF.

This chain joins TRBV7-9 and TRBJ2-7, with D possibly TRBD1 on 6 matching bases. V lost 5 bases and J 2 bases, leaving 13 bases between the germline ends. The length of the CDR3 is 14 residues. Germline loops: CDR1 SEHNR, CDR2 FQNEAQ (reference sequence). CDR3 in amino acids: CASSPDRPTYEQYF. CDR3 nucleotides: TGTGCCAGCAGCCCCGACAGGCCGACCTACGAGCAGTACTTC.

This chain uses TRBV2 with TRBJ2-7; 7 bases are shared with TRBD2. This CDR3 contains 15 residues. The trim removed 3 bases at V and 6 bases at J, leaving 11 bases unmatched. The germline CDR1 and CDR2 sequences are SNHLY and FYNNEI. The CDR3 nucleotides are TGTGCCAGCAGTGAGGGCCAGACTAGCCTCTCCGAGCAGTACTTC. Encoded protein: CASSEGQTSLSEQYF.

V gene TRBV7-2 combines with J gene TRBJ2-7; D might be TRBD2 (6 bases). The CDR3 runs to 16 residues. Trimming shortened V by 5 bases and J by 5 bases, and 22 bases separated the two germline ends. Germline V lookup: CDR1 SGHTA, CDR2 FQGNSA. CDR3 sequence reads: CASSHGWPRKRDEQYF. The CDR3 region has the DNA TGTGCCAGCAGCCACGGTTGGCCTAGGAAGCGGGACGAGCAGTACTTC. Drawing the rest from reference TRBV7-2 and TRBJ2-7, the complete variable domain is GAGVSQSPSNKVTEKGKDVELRCDPISGHTALYWYRQSLGQGLEFLIYFQGNSAPDKSGLPSDRFSAERTGGSVSTLTIQRTQQEDSAVYLCASSHGWPRKRDEQYFGPGTRLTVT.

The V call is TRBV25-1, the J call TRBJ1-1, with 7 nucleotides matching TRBD1. Germline V CDR1 and CDR2: MGHDK, SYGVNS. Trimming removed 5 bases from V and 5 bases from J; junction bases left unmatched: 8. This CDR3 comprises 14 residues. This CDR3 is CASSRQGPGTEAFF. DNA for the CDR3: TGTGCCAGCAGTCGACAGGGCCCAGGAACTGAAGCTTTCTTT.

Points on this clone: The junction and the germline gene differ at one end; a read error may be behind it. This chain uses TRBV7-7 with TRBJ2-1, with 7 bases aligning to TRBD1. The CDR3 is made up of 13 amino acids. Germline V CDR1 and CDR2: SSHAT, FNYEAQ (reference sequence). The CDR3 DNA sequence: TGTGCTAGCAGCATCCGACAGGGAAATGAGCAGTTCTTC. Translating gives CASSIRQGNEQFF.

The chain has TRBV7-9 and TRBJ2-5; 7 bases agree with TRBD1. After removal of 1 base from V and 4 bases from J, the junction contained 0 bases not matched to a gene. Germline assignment: CDR1 SEHNR and CDR2 FQNEAQ (reference sequence). The CDR3 consists of 13 residues. CDR3 amino acids: CASSLGTGETQYF. The CDR3 nucleotides are TGTGCCAGCAGCTTAGGGACAGGAGAGACCCAGTACTTC.

CDR3: CASSELSETQYF. CDR3 nucleotides: TGTGCCAGTAGTGAGCTCTCGGAGACCCAGTACTTC. The chain joins TRBV19 to TRBJ2-5; unclear D gene. The V end was cut by 5 bases, the J end by 5 bases, with 9 bases between. The CDR3 is made up of 12 amino acids. From germline, CDR1 is LNHDA and CDR2 SQIVND (reference sequence). The whole variable domain, filled in from reference TRBV19 and TRBJ2-5, reads DGGITQSPKYLFRKEGQNVTLSCEQNLNHDAMYWYRQDPGQGLRLIYYSQIVNDFQKGDIAEGYSVSREKKESFPLTVTSAQKNPTAFYLCASSELSETQYFGPGTRLLVL.

This clone has only one observation. The chain couples TRBV6-5 to TRBJ2-5, with a tentative D call TRBD1 (6 bases). The CDR3 runs 15 residues. V dropped 7 bases and J dropped 3 bases, with 18 bases sitting between them. Germline lookup yields CDR1 MNHEY and CDR2 SVGAGI. CDR3 DNA: TGTGCCAGCATGATTTTAAGGGACACTGAAGAGACCCAGTACTTC. It translates to CASMILRDTEETQYF.

The chain uses TRBV7-2 and TRBJ2-3, with 9 bases that match TRBD2. The length of the CDR3 is 16 residues. Trimming cost V 1 base and J 3 bases; bases outside gene matches: 5. Germline lookup yields CDR1 SGHTA and CDR2 FQGNSA. In DNA, the CDR3 is TGTGCCAGCAGCTTAGTTATCCTAGCGGGGACAGATACGCAGTATTTT. Amino acids: CASSLVILAGTDTQYF.

This clone was recorded only once. V and J are TRBV10-1 and TRBJ1-6; D is unresolved. Trimming took off 3 bases at V and 4 bases at J, with 4 bases between the two ends. The germline gives CDR1 WNHNN, CDR2 SYGVQD (reference sequence). The CDR3 sequence is 13 residues long. CDR3 DNA sequence: TGCGCCAGCAGTGACCAATATAATTCACCCCTCCACTTT. This codes for CASSDQYNSPLHF.

The chain carries TRBV6-5 and TRBJ1-1; tentatively, D is TRBD1 (6 bases). CDR1 MNHEY and CDR2 SVGAGI come from the germline V gene. CDR3 size: 13 residues. V was clipped by 6 bases and J by 6 bases, with 14 bases between them. This CDR3 reads CASSFTGSAEAFF. The CDR3 bases are TGTGCCAGCAGCTTTACAGGGAGCGCTGAAGCTTTCTTT.

V is TRBV6-1 and J is TRBJ1-2; maybe TRBD1 (6 bases). Looked up from germline, CDR1 is MNHNS and CDR2 is SASEGT. Trimming took 2 bases from V and 3 from J, leaving 10 bases between them. The CDR3 extends over 14 amino acids. In DNA form, the CDR3 reads TGTGCCAGCAGTGAAACTGGACAGTACTATGGCTACACCTTC. As protein: CASSETGQYYGYTF.

This clone appeared a single time. V gene TRBV2 combines with J gene TRBJ2-3, with 8 bases aligning to TRBD2. The CDR3 sequence is 15 residues long. J was trimmed by 5 bases and V by 5 bases; bases with no gene match: 9. Germline CDR1 reads SNHLY; CDR2 reads FYNNEI. The CDR3 nucleotides read TGTGCCAGCAGTCTCGGACTAGCTGACGGAGATACGCAGTATTTT. Its translation: CASSLGLADGDTQYF.